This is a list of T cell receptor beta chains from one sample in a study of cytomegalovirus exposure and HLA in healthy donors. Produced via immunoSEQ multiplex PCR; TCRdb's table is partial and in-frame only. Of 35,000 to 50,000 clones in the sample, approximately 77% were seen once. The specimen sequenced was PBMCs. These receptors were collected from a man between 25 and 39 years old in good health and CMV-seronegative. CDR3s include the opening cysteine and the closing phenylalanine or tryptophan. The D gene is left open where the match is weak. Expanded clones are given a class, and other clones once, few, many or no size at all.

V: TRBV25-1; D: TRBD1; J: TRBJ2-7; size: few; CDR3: CASSGTGTGAHEQYF; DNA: TGTGCCAGCAGTGGGACCGGGACAGGGGCCCACGAGCAGTACTTC
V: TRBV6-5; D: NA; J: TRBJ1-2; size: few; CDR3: CASRRGRGDYGYTF; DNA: TGTGCCAGCAGACGGGGCAGGGGCGACTATGGCTACACCTTC
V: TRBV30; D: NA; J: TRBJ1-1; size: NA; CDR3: CAWSWEAEAFF; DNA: TGTGCCTGGAGTTGGGAGGCTGAAGCTTTCTTT
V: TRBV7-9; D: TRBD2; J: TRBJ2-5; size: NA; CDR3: CASSVRAGGETQYF; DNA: TGTGCCAGCAGCGTCCGGGCGGGAGGCGAGACCCAGTACTTC
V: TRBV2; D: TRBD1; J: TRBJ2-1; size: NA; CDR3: CASSAGGQRPYNEQFF; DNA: TGTGCCAGCAGTGCTGGGGGACAGAGACCCTACAATGAGCAGTTCTTC
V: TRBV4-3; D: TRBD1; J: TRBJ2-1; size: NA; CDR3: CASSQPPGQGGNEQFF; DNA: TGCGCCAGCAGCCAACCACCGGGACAGGGCGGCAATGAGCAGTTCTTC
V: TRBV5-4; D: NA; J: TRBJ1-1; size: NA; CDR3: CASSLEGGSATEAFF; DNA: TGTGCCAGCAGCTTGGAAGGTGGGAGCGCCACTGAAGCTTTCTTT
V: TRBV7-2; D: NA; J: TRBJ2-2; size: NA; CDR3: CASSRPSVGELFF; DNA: TGTGCCAGCAGCCGCCCTAGCGTCGGGGAGCTGTTTTTT
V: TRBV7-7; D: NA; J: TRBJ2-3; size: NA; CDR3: CASSLGGPRDTQYF; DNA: TGTGCCAGTAGCTTAGGAGGCCCGAGGGATACGCAGTATTTT
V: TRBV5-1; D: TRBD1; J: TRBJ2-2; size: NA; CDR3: CASSLGTGPTGELFF; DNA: TGCGCCAGCAGCTTGGGGACAGGGCCCACCGGGGAGCTGTTTTTT
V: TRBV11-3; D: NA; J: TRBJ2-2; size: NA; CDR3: CASSLVPSPDNGELFF; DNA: TGTGCCAGCAGCTTAGTGCCTAGCCCGGATAACGGGGAGCTGTTTTTT
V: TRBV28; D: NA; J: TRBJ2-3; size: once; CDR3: CASSLPGSTDTQYF; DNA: TGTGCCAGCAGTTTACCCGGGAGCACAGATACGCAGTATTTT
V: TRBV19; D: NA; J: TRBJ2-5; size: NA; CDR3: CASSVDRPQETQYF; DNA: TGTGCCAGTAGCGTAGACAGGCCTCAAGAGACCCAGTACTTC
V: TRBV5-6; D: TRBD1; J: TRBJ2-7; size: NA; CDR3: CASSVDRGLISYEQYF; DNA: TGTGCCAGCAGCGTTGACAGGGGGTTAATCTCCTACGAGCAGTACTTC
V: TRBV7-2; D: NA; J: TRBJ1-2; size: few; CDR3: CASSSRGRDYGYTF; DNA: TGTGCCAGCAGCTCACGGGGTAGGGACTATGGCTACACCTTC
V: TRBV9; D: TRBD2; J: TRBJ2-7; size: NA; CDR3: CASSVEASGSSYEQYF; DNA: TGTGCCAGCAGCGTAGAGGCTAGCGGGAGCTCCTACGAGCAGTACTTC
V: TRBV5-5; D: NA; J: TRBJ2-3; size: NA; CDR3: CASSYSTRSTDTQYF; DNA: TGTGCCAGCAGCTACAGTACTAGAAGCACAGATACGCAGTATTTT
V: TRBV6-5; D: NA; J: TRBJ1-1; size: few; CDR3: CASNLGGLNTEAFF; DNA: TGTGCCAGCAATTTGGGGGGGTTGAACACTGAAGCTTTCTTT
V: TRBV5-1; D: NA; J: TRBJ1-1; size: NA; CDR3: CASSFPGSTEAFF; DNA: TGCGCCAGCAGCTTCCCGGGGAGCACTGAAGCTTTCTTT
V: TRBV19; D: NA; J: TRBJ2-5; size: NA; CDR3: CASSILAWETQYF; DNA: TGTGCCAGTAGTATTTTAGCCTGGGAGACCCAGTACTTC
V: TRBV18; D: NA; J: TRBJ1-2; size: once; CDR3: CASSPGANYGYTF; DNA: TGTGCCAGCTCACCCGGAGCTAACTATGGCTACACCTTC
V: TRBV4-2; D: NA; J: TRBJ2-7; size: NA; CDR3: CASSHEVSLPSYEQYF; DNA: TGTGCCAGCAGCCACGAGGTCTCCTTACCCTCCTACGAGCAGTACTTC
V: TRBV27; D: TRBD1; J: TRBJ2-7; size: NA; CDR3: CASSLLRTGGSHEQYF; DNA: TGTGCCAGCAGCCTCCTCAGGACAGGGGGGTCGCACGAGCAGTACTTC
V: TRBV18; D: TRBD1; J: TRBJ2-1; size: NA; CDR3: CASSPSNRGRFSSYNEQFF; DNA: TGTGCCAGCTCACCATCCAACAGGGGAAGGTTTAGCTCCTACAATGAGCAGTTCTTC
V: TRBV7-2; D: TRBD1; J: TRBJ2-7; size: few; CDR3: CASSPVTGGDIEQYF; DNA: TGTGCCAGCAGCCCCGTGACAGGGGGCGATATCGAGCAGTACTTC
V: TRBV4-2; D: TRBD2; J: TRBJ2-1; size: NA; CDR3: CASSQGGLADNEQFF; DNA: TGTGCCAGCAGCCAAGGGGGACTAGCGGACAATGAGCAGTTCTTC
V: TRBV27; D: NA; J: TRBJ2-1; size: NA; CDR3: CASSLGPLLEQFF; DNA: TGTGCCAGCAGTTTAGGGCCTCTCCTTGAGCAGTTCTTC
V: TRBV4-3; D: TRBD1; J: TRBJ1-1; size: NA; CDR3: CASSKGQANTEAFF; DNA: TGCGCCAGCAGCAAGGGACAGGCGAACACTGAAGCTTTCTTT
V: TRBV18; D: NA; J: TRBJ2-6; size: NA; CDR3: CASSPLPSGKGVKAGANVLTF; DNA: TGTGCCAGCTCACCTTTACCTTCCGGAAAGGGGGTAAAAGCAGGGGCCAACGTCCTGACTTTC
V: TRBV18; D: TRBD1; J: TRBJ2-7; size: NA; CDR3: CASSPPGQGRGEQYF; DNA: TGTGCCAGCTCACCACCGGGACAGGGCCGAGGAGAGCAGTACTTC
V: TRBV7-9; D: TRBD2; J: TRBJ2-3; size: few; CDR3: CASSSPPAGVQDTQYF; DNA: TGTGCCAGCAGCTCCCCGCCTGCGGGAGTACAAGATACGCAGTATTTT
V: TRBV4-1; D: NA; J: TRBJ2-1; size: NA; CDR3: CASSQGSGSSYNEQFF; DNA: TGCGCCAGCAGCCAAGGATCGGGTAGCTCCTACAATGAGCAGTTCTTC
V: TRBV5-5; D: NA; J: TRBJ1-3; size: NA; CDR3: CASSLPGSGNTIYF; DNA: TGTGCCAGCAGCTTGCCAGGGTCTGGAAACACCATATATTTT
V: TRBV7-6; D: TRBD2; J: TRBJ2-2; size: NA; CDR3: CASSPRTSAAGELFF; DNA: TGTGCCAGCAGCCCTCGGACTAGCGCCGCCGGGGAGCTGTTTTTT
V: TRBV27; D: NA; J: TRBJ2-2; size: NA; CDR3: CASSSAGLGWNTGELFF; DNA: TGTGCCAGCAGTTCCGCGGGACTTGGGTGGAACACCGGGGAGCTGTTTTTT
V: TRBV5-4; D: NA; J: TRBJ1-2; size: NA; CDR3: CASSLVREYGYTF; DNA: TGTGCCAGCAGCTTGGTCCGGGAATATGGCTACACCTTC
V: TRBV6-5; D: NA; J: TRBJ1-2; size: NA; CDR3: CASSYTAGFYGYTF; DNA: TGTGCCAGCAGTTATACGGCAGGGTTCTATGGCTACACCTTC